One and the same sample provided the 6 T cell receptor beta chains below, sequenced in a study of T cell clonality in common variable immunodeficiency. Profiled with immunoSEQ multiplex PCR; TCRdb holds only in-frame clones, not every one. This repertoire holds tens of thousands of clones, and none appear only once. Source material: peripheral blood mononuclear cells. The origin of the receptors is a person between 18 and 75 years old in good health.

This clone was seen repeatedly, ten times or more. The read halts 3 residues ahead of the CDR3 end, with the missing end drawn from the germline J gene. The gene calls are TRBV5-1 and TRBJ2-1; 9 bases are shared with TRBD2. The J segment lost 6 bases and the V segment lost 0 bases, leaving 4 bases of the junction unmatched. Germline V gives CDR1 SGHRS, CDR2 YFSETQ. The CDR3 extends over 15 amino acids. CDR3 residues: CASSLAAGGGNEQFF. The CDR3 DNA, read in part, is TGCGCCAGCAGCTTGGCAGCGGGAGGAGGCAATGAG.

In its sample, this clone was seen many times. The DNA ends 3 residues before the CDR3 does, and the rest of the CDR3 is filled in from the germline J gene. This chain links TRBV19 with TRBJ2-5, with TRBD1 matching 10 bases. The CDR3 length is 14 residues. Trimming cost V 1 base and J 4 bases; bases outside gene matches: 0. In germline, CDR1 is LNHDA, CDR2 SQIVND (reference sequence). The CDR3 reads CASSIGQGAETQYF. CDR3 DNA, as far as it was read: TGTGCCAGTAGTATAGGACAGGGGGCAGAGACC.

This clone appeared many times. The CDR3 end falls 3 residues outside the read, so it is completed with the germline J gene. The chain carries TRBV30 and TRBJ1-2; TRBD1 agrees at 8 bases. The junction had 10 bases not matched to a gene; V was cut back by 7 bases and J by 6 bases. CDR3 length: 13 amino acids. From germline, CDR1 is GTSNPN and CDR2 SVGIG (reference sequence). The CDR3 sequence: CASGQTGEDGYTF. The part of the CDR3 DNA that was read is TGTGCCTCGGGACAGACAGGGGAGGATGGC.

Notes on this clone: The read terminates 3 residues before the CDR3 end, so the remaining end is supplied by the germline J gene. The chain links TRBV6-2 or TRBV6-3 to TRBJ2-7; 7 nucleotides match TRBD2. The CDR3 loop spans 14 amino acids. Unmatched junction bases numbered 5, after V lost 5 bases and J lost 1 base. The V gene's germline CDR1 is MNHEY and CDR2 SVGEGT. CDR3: CASSPAGASYEQYF. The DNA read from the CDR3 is TGTGCCAGCAGTCCGGCGGGAGCATCCTACGAG.

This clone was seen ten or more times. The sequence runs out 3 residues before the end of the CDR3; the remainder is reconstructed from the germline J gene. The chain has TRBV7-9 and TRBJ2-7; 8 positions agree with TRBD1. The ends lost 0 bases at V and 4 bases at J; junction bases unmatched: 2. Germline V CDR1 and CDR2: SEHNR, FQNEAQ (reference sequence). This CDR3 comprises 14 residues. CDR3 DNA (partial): TGTGCCAGCAGCTTAGCCCACAGGGGGTACGAG. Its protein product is CASSLAHRGYE. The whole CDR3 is CASSLAHRGYEQYF.

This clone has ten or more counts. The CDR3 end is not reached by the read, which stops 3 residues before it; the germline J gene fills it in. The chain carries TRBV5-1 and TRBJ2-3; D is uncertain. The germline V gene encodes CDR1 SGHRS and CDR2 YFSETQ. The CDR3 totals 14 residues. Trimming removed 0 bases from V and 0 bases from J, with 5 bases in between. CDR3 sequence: CASSLASSTDTQYF. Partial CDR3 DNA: TGCGCCAGCAGCTTGGCCTCTAGCACAGATACG.